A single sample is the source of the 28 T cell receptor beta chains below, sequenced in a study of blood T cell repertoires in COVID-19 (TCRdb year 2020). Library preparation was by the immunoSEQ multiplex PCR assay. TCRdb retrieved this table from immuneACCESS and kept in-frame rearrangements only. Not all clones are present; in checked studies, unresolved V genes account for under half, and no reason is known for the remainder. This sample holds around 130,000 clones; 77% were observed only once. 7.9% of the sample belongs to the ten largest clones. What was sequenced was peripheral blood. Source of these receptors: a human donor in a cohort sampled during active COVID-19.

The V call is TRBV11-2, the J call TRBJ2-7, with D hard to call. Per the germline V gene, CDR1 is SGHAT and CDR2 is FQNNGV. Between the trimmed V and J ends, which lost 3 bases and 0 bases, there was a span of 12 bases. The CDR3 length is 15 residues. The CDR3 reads CASSFNSVASYEQYF. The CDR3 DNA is TGTGCCAGCAGCTTCAACAGTGTTGCCTCCTACGAGCAGTACTTC.

The CDR3 reads CASRGNSGALYF. The CDR3 nucleotides are TGTGCCAGCAGAGGGAACAGCGGGGCCCTGTACTTC. The genes are TRBV9 and TRBJ2-7, with 7 bases fitting TRBD2. Germline CDR1 reads SGDLS; CDR2 reads YYNGEE. The CDR3 runs to 12 residues. V lost 5 bases, J lost 12 bases, and 11 bases stayed unmatched.

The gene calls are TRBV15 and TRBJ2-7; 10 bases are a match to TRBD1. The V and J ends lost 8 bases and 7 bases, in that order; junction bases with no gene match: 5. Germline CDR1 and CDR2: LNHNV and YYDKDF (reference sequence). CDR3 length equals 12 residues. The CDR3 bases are TGTGCCACCGCGACAGGGGGCAGGGAGCAGTACTTC. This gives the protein CATATGGREQYF.

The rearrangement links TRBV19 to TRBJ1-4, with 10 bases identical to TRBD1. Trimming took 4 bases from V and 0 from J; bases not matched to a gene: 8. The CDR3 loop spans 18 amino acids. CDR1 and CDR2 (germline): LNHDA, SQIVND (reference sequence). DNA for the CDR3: TGTGCCAGTAGTAGGGAACCGGGACAGGGGACAACTAATGAAAAACTGTTTTTT. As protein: CASSREPGQGTTNEKLFF.

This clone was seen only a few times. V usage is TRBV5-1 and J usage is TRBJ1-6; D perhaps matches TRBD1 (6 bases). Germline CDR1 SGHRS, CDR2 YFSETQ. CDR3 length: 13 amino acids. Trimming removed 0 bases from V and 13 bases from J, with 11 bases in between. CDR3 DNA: TGCGCCAGCAGCTTGGGACAGGCAGCCCCCCTCCACTTT. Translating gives CASSLGQAAPLHF.

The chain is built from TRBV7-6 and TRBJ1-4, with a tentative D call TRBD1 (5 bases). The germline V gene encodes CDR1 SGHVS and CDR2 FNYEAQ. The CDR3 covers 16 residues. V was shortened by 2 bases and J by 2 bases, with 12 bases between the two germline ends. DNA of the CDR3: TGTGCCAGCAGCTTAAACTATCGGGGGACTAATGAAAAACTGTTTTTT. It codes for CASSLNYRGTNEKLFF.

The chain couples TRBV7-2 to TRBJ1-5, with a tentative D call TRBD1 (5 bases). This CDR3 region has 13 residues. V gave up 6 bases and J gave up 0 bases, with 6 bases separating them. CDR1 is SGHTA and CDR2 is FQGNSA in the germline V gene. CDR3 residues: CASRGGSNQPQHF. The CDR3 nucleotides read TGTGCCAGCAGGGGGGGTAGCAATCAGCCCCAGCATTTT.

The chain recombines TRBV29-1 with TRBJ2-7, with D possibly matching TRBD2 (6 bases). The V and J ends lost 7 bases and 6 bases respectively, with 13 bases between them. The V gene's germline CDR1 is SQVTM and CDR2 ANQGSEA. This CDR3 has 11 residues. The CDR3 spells CSASAGPEQYF. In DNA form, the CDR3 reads TGCAGCGCTTCCGCGGGGCCCGAGCAGTACTTC.

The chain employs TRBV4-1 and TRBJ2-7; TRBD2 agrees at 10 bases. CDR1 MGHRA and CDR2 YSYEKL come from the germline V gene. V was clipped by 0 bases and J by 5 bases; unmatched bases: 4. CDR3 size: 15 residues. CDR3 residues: CASSQERAGGHEQYF. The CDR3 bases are TGCGCCAGCAGCCAAGAGCGAGCGGGAGGGCACGAGCAGTACTTC.

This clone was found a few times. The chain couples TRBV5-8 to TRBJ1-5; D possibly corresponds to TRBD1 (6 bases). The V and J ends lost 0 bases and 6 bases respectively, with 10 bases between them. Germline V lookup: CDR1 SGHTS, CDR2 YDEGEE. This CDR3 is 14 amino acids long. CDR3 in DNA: TGTGCCAGCAGCTTGGTTCAGGGGTTTCAGCCCCAGCATTTT. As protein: CASSLVQGFQPQHF. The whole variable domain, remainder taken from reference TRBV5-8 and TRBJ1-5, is EAGVTQSPTHLIKTRGQQATLRCSPISGHTSVYWYQQALGLGLQFLLWYDEGEERNRGNFPPRFSGRQFPNYSSELNVNALELEDSALYLCASSLVQGFQPQHFGDGTRLSIL.

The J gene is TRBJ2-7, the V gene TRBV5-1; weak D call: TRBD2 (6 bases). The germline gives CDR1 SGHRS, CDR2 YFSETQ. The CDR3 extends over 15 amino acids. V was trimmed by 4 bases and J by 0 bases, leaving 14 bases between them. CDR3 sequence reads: CASSTASASSYEQYF. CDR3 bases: TGCGCCAGCAGCACCGCTAGCGCCTCCTCCTACGAGCAGTACTTC.

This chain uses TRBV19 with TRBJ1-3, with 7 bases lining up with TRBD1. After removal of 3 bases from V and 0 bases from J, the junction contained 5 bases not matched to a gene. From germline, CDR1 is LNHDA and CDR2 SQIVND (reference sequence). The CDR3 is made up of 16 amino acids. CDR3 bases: TGTGCCAGTAGTATCGGGACAGCTAGCTCTGGAAACACCATATATTTT. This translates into CASSIGTASSGNTIYF. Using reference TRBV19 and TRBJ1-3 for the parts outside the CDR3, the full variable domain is DGGITQSPKYLFRKEGQNVTLSCEQNLNHDAMYWYRQDPGQGLRLIYYSQIVNDFQKGDIAEGYSVSREKKESFPLTVTSAQKNPTAFYLCASSIGTASSGNTIYFGEGSWLTVV.

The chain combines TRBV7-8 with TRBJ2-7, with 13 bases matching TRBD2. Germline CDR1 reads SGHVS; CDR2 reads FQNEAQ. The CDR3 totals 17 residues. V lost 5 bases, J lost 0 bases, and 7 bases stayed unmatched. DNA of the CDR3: TGTGCCAGCAGCCGGACTAGCGGGGGCACCAGCTCCTACGAGCAGTACTTC. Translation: CASSRTSGGTSSYEQYF.

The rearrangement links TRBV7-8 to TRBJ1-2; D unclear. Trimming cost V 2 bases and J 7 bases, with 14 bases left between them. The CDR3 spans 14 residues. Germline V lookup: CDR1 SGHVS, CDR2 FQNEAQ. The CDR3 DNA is TGTGCCAGCAGCTTAAAGTCGACAATCGGTGGCTACACCTTC. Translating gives CASSLKSTIGGYTF.

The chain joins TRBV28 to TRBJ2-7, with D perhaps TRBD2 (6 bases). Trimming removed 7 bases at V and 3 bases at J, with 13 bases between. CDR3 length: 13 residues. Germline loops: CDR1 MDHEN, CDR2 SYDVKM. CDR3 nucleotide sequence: TGTGCCAGCAACGCCGGGAGTGACTACGAGCAGTACTTC. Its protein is CASNAGSDYEQYF.

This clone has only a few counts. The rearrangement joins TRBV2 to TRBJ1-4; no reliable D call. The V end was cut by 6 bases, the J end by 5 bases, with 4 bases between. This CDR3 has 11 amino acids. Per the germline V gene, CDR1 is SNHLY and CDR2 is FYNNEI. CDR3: CASSLNEKLFF. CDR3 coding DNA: TGTGCCAGCAGCTTAAATGAAAAACTGTTTTTT.

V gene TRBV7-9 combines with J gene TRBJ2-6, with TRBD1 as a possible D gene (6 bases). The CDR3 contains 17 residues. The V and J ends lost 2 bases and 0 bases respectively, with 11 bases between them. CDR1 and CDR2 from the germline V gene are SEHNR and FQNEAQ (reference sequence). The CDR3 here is CASSLSGQPSGANVLTF. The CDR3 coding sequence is TGTGCCAGCAGCTTATCGGGACAACCCTCTGGGGCCAACGTCCTGACTTTC.

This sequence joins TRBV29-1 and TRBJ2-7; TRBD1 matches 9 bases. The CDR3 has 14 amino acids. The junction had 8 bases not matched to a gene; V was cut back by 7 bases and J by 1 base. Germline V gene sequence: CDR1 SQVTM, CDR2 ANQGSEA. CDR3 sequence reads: CSEPPGQGSYEQYF. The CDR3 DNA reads TGCAGCGAACCTCCGGGACAGGGATCCTACGAGCAGTACTTC.

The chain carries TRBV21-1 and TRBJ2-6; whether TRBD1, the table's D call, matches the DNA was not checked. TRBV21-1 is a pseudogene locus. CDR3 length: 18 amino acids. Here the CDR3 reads CASSPGQGEKSGANVLTF. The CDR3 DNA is TGTGCCAGCAGCCCCGGGCAGGGTGAAAAATCTGGGGCCAACGTCCTGACTTTC.

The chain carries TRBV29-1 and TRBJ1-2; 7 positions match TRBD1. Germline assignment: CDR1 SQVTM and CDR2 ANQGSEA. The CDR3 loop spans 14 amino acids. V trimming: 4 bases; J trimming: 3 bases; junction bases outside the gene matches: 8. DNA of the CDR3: TGCAGCGTTGGTAGGGGGCAAAAAGACTATGGCTACACCTTC. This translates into CSVGRGQKDYGYTF.

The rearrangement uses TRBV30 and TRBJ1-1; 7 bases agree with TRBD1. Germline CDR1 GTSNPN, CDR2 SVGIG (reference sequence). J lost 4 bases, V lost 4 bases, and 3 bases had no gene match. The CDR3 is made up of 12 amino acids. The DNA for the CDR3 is TGTGCCTGGAACAGGGGAACCACTGAAGCTTTCTTT. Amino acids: CAWNRGTTEAFF. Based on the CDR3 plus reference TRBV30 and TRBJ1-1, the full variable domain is SQTIHQWPATLVQPVGSPLSLECTVEGTSNPNLYWYRQAAGRGLQLLFYSVGIGQISSEVPQNLSASRPQDRQFILSSKKLLLSDSGFYLCAWNRGTTEAFFGQGTRLTVV.

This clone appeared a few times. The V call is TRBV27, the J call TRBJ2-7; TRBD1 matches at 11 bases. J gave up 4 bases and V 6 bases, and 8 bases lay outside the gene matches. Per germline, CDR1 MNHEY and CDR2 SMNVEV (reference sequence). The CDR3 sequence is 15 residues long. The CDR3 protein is CASSWIGTGGYEQYF. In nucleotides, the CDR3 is TGTGCCAGCAGCTGGATCGGGACAGGGGGTTACGAGCAGTACTTC.

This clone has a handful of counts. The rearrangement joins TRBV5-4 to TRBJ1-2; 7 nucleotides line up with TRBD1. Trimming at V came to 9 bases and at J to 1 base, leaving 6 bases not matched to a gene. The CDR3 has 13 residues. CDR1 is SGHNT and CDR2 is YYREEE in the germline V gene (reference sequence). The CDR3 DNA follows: TGTGCCACCTGGGACAGAATTAACTATGGCTACACCTTC. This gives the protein CATWDRINYGYTF.

The CDR3 DNA reads TGTGCCAGCAGCGTAGGCGGAAGCTCCTACGAGCAGTACTTC. Translation gives CASSVGGSSYEQYF. This chain connects TRBV9 to TRBJ2-7; D is unresolved. V lost 0 bases and J lost 0, with 7 bases in between. Germline V CDR1 and CDR2: SGDLS, YYNGEE. The CDR3 is 14 residues long.

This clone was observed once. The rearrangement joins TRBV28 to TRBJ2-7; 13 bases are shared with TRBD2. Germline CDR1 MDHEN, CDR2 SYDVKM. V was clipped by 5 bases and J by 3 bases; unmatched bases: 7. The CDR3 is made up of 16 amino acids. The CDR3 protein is CASSRGTSGDIYEQYF. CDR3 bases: TGTGCCAGCAGTCGCGGGACTAGCGGGGATATCTACGAGCAGTACTTC. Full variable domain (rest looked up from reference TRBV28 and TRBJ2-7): DVKVTQSSRYLVKRTGEKVFLECVQDMDHENMFWYRQDPGLGLRLIYFSYDVKMKEKGDIPEGYSVSREKKERFSLILESASTNQTSMYLCASSRGTSGDIYEQYFGPGTRLTVT.

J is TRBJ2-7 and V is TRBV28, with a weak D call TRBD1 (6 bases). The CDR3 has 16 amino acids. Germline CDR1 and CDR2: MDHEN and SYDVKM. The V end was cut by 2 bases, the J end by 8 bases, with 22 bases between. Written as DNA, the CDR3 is TGTGCCAGCAGTTTAAGGGGGTGGAGTGCCATTATCCAGCAGTACTTC. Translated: CASSLRGWSAIIQQYF.

The CDR3 coding sequence is TGTGCCAGCAATGCGGGGGGGGAGACCCAGTACTTC. It translates to CASNAGGETQYF. The chain links TRBV2 to TRBJ2-5, with 9 bases aligning to TRBD2. The V segment lost 7 bases and the J segment 5 bases; nucleotides outside the gene matches: 2. This CDR3 comprises 12 residues. Germline-derived CDR1 and CDR2 are SNHLY and FYNNEI.

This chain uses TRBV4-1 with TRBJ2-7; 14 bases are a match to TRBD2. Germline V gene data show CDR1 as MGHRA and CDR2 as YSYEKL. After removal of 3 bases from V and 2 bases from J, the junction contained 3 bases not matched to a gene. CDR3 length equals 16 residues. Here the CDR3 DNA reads TGCGCCAGCAGCCACGAGACTAGCGGGAGGGCCTACGAGCAGTACTTC. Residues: CASSHETSGRAYEQYF.